The next 6 T cell receptor beta chains were all read from a single sample in a study of blood T cell repertoires in COVID-19. Libraries were prepared by immunoSEQ multiplex PCR; TCRdb keeps only in-frame clonotypes and omits some of them. The table has over 70,000 clones, roughly 71% seen once. The sequenced sample consisted of peripheral blood. The receptors originated from a woman aged 80 or over with acute or convalescent COVID-19.

The rearrangement links TRBV19 to TRBJ2-7; 8 bases map to TRBD1. With V trimmed by 6 bases and J by 1 base, 8 bases remained unmatched. This CDR3 is 15 amino acids long. Germline CDR1 and CDR2: LNHDA and SQIVND (reference sequence). The CDR3 loop reads CASRLGQGRSYEQYF. The CDR3 bases are TGTGCCAGTAGACTTGGACAGGGTAGGTCCTACGAGCAGTACTTC.

This sequence joins TRBV11-1 and TRBJ2-1; maybe TRBD2 (5 bases). The V gene lost 2 bases and the J gene lost 5 bases, with 10 bases spanning the gap. Germline loops: CDR1 SGHAT, CDR2 FQDESV (reference sequence). The CDR3 loop spans 14 amino acids. The CDR3 spells CASSLIYGNNEQFF. DNA of the CDR3: TGTGCCAGCAGCTTAATATACGGGAACAATGAGCAGTTCTTC.

The chain employs TRBV10-3 and TRBJ1-2; 8 nucleotides align to TRBD1. The junction had 6 bases not matched to a gene; V was cut back by 0 bases and J by 6 bases. The CDR3 is 15 residues long. CDR1 and CDR2 (germline): ENHRY, SYGVKD. CDR3 nucleotide sequence: TGTGCCATCAGTGAGTCCCCGGACAGGGTAAATGGCTACACCTTC. This translates into CAISESPDRVNGYTF.

This chain uses TRBV7-9 with TRBJ2-2; maybe TRBD1 (5 bases). The V end was cut by 0 bases, the J end by 6 bases, with 11 bases between. The CDR3 contains 15 residues. CDR1 is SEHNR, CDR2 FQNEAQ, per germline (reference sequence). Here the CDR3 DNA reads TGTGCCAGCAGCTTAGCGTCAGGGCCCGCCGGGGAGCTGTTTTTT. Amino acids: CASSLASGPAGELFF.

In its sample, this clone was seen a few times. The chain joins TRBV6-5 to TRBJ1-2; TRBD1 is a possible D gene (6 bases). This CDR3 region has 14 residues. Between the trimmed V and J ends, which lost 0 bases and 8 bases, there was a span of 13 bases. From germline, CDR1 is MNHEY and CDR2 SVGAGI. The CDR3 bases are TGTGCCAGCAGTTACTCGGGGGGGCAGGTGGGCTACACCTTC. It is translated as CASSYSGGQVGYTF.

This sequence joins TRBV24-1 and TRBJ2-3, with 7 positions matching TRBD2. J gave up 3 bases and V 4 bases, and 9 bases lay outside the gene matches. Germline CDR1 and CDR2: KGHDR and SFDVKD. The length of the CDR3 is 16 residues. CDR3 sequence reads: CATSERTARGTDTQYF. As DNA, the CDR3 is TGTGCCACCAGTGAGAGGACGGCGCGGGGGACAGATACGCAGTATTTT.